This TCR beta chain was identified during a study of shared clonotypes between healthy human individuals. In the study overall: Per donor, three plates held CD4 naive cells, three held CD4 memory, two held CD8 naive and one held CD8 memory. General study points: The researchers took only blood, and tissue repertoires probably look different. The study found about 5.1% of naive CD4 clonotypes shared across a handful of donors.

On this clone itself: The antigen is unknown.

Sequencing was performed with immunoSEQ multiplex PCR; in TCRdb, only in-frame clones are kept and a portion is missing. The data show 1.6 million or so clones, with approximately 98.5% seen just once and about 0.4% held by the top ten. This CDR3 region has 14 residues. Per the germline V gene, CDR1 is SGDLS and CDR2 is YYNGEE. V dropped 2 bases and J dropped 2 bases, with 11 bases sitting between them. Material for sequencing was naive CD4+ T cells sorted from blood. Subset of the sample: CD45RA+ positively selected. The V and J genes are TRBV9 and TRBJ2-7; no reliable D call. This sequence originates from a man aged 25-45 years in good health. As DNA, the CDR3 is TGTGCCAGCAGCGTGATGGGCAATCCCTACGAGCAGTACTTC. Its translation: CASSVMGNPYEQYF.